The T cell receptor (beta chain) under discussion was sequenced for a study of blood T cell repertoires in COVID-19. About the study: Samples representing acute and convalescent COVID-19 were sourced from the United States, Italy and Spain.

Authors' data handling: For nucleated cells, counts were estimated from reference gene primer amplification. Sequencing was performed with immunoSEQ multiplex PCR; in TCRdb, only in-frame clones are kept and a portion is missing. The V and J calls and the clone size are those of that table, but D and trimming were determined from the DNA. The table shows approximately 59,000 clones, with roughly 81% occurring only once. In this sample, this clone turned up once. V lost 11 bases, J lost 4 bases, and 12 bases lay in between. The CDR3 length is 12 residues. Looked up from germline, CDR1 is MDHEN and CDR2 is SYDVKM.

The rearrangement links TRBV28 to TRBJ2-1, with TRBD1 as a possible D gene (6 bases). Sequencing was done on a sample of peripheral blood. The receptor was isolated from a man aged 80 or over with acute or convalescent COVID-19. The CDR3 here is CAVDSQYNEQFF. For the CDR3, the DNA is TGTGCCGTGGACAGTCAGTACAATGAGCAGTTCTTC.